The 9 T cell receptor beta chains below all came from one sample that was sequenced in a study of blood T cell repertoires in COVID-19. TCRdb's table, derived via immunoSEQ multiplex PCR, lists solely in-frame clones and lacks some. The sample holds tens of thousands of clones, about nine tenths seen once. Sequenced input: peripheral blood. These receptors were obtained from a man aged 60 to 75 with acute or convalescent COVID-19.

This clone has a single count. The V and J genes are TRBV6-5 and TRBJ2-7, with TRBD2 as a possible D gene (5 bases). The CDR3 is 14 residues long. V lost 0 bases and J lost 1, with 7 bases in between. The germline CDR1 and CDR2 sequences are MNHEY and SVGAGI. This chain's CDR3 is CASSYSRDSYEQYF. The CDR3 bases are TGTGCCAGCAGTTACTCGAGGGATTCCTACGAGCAGTACTTC.

The count of this clone is one. V is TRBV9 and J is TRBJ1-5; TRBD1 matches at 11 bases. This CDR3 contains 16 residues. J lost 6 bases, V lost 4 bases, and 9 bases had no gene match. CDR1 is SGDLS, CDR2 YYNGEE, per germline. The CDR3 here is CASSPGTGGWTQPQHF. CDR3 in DNA: TGTGCCAGCAGCCCGGGGACAGGGGGATGGACTCAGCCCCAGCATTTT.

The genes are TRBV30 and TRBJ2-7, with TRBD1 matching 7 bases. The CDR3 has 12 residues. V lost 2 bases to trimming and J lost 4 bases; unmatched junction nucleotides: 2. Per germline, CDR1 GTSNPN and CDR2 SVGIG (reference sequence). The CDR3 protein is CAWSSRGYEQYF. The DNA for the CDR3 is TGTGCCTGGAGTAGCAGGGGGTACGAGCAGTACTTC.

The chain recombines TRBV18 with TRBJ1-5, with TRBD1 matching over 9 bases. Trimming at V came to 2 bases and at J to 5 bases, leaving 4 bases not matched to a gene. The CDR3 contains 15 residues. Germline V gene sequence: CDR1 KGHSH, CDR2 LQKENI. The CDR3 sequence is CASSPSGQGYQPQHF. CDR3 in DNA: TGTGCCAGCTCACCATCGGGACAGGGATATCAGCCCCAGCATTTT.

The chain carries TRBV29-1 and TRBJ1-2; D may be TRBD1 (5 bases). The CDR3 is made up of 15 amino acids. V gave up 4 bases and J gave up 4 bases, with 19 bases separating them. Germline values: CDR1 SQVTM, CDR2 ANQGSEA. The CDR3 loop is CSVAWGLASFYGYTF. The CDR3 DNA sequence: TGCAGCGTTGCTTGGGGCCTCGCCTCCTTCTATGGCTACACCTTC.

This rearrangement joins TRBV4-1 to TRBJ1-3; TRBD1 agrees at 9 bases. The V gene end was trimmed by 5 bases and the J gene end by 4 bases; junction bases not matched to a gene: 6. The V gene's germline CDR1 is MGHRA and CDR2 YSYEKL. This CDR3 is 15 amino acids long. The CDR3 here is CASSKDRGQGNTIYF. The CDR3 DNA reads TGCGCCAGCAGCAAGGACAGGGGACAGGGAAACACCATATATTTT.

The chain carries TRBV7-9 and TRBJ1-5; D gene unclear. This CDR3 is 15 amino acids long. Between the trimmed V and J ends, which lost 5 bases and 0 bases, there was a span of 11 bases. Germline V lookup: CDR1 SEHNR, CDR2 FQNEAQ (reference sequence). DNA for the CDR3: TGTGCCAGCAGCCGTCCGGGGAATAGCAATCAGCCCCAGCATTTT. Protein: CASSRPGNSNQPQHF.

The rearrangement links TRBV9 to TRBJ2-2; TRBD2 might be the D (6 bases). Trimming left V 3 bases short and J 3 bases short, with 12 bases between. CDR3 size: 15 residues. CDR1 and CDR2 (germline): SGDLS, YYNGEE. The CDR3 DNA reads as TGTGCCAGCAGCGGAACCGGGACTTACACCGGGGAGCTGTTTTTT. It yields the protein CASSGTGTYTGELFF.

This chain links TRBV12-3 or TRBV12-4 with TRBJ2-7, with TRBD2 identical over 8 bases. This CDR3 region has 12 residues. Unmatched junction bases numbered 2, after V lost 3 bases and J lost 7 bases. CDR3: CASSFRGGEQYF. For the CDR3, the DNA is TGTGCCAGCAGTTTCCGGGGGGGGGAGCAGTACTTC.